The clone carrying this T cell receptor beta chain was picked up many times. Its antigen is not known. These data come from a study of regulatory T cells in long-lasting Graves disease. In building TCR beta libraries, iRepertoire HTBI primers were used together with Arm-PCR of CDR3 regions. TCRdb re-analysed the multiplex PCR reads in MiXCR, keeping a single row per CDR3 protein. The sample has 200,000 to 250,000 distinct CDR3 sequences, 20% seen once. The time point was: newly diagnosed GD, antithyroid drugs for less than 3 months. From PBMCs, RNA was extracted and then used to make the TCR library. Blood from the periphery, approximately 8.6 milliliters in all, was drawn into EDTA tubes. V dropped 2 bases and J dropped 6 bases, with 14 bases sitting between them. The CDR3 covers 14 residues. Germline-derived CDR1 and CDR2 are MNHEY and SVGEGT. Study-wide results and limits: In persistent patients, shared public clonotypes (under 3,000) outnumbered those in new patients (almost 1,000). Peripheral blood was the sole material, not thyroid tissue.

The receptor was isolated from a female donor with Graves disease. Sequenced material: peripheral blood mononuclear cells (PBMCs), taken at new diagnosis, from a patient treated with antithyroid drugs. This rearrangement joins TRBV6-2 or TRBV6-3 to TRBJ2-7; no clear D. The CDR3, as DNA: TGTGCCAGCAGTTACACTCCCAGCGTTCCCGAGCAGTACTTC. Protein: CASSYTPSVPEQYF.